This TCR beta chain derives from a study of response to subunit inactivated influenza vaccine. Notes on the study in general: The authors suggested that few new T cells are recruited per seasonal influenza vaccination.

This clonotype turned up a few times. The target antigen is unknown. TCRdb used MiXCR to reprocess the RT-PCR reads, holding one entry per CDR3 protein. The table includes fewer than 800,000 distinct CDR3 sequences, approximately 15% detected once. CDR1 and CDR2 (germline): MNHEY, SVGEGT. Trimming shortened V by 2 bases and J by 0 bases, and 8 bases separated the two germline ends. The CDR3 contains 14 residues. This sequence was found in a man aged 45-65 years who received an inactivated influenza vaccine. Sequenced material: PBMCs from blood, taken about 12 days after vaccination. The chain carries TRBV6-2 or TRBV6-3 and TRBJ2-7; D gene uncertain. DNA for the CDR3: TGTGCCAGCAGTTACGATGGCCTCTCCTACGAGCAGTACTTC. This translates into CASSYDGLSYEQYF.